These 15 T cell receptor beta chains were sequenced from one sample in a study of cytomegalovirus exposure and HLA in healthy donors. Vbeta (60) and Jbeta (13) primers were used in the PCR. Generated by immunoSEQ multiplex PCR, the TCRdb table keeps only in-frame clones and is missing some. This table has under 150,000 clones, roughly 68% appearing once. Sequencing input: PBMCs. The receptors here all came from a man in his sixties in good health and CMV-seronegative.

This clone appeared a few times. The chain combines TRBV6-1 with TRBJ1-1; 7 positions match TRBD1. Germline CDR1 reads MNHNS; CDR2 reads SASEGT. The CDR3 sequence is 12 residues long. V trimming: 8 bases; J trimming: 11 bases; junction bases outside the gene matches: 11. CDR3 residues: CASFSTGEYAFF. The CDR3, as DNA: TGTGCCAGCTTTAGTACAGGGGAGTATGCTTTCTTT.

This chain links TRBV5-4 with TRBJ2-3; 14 positions match TRBD2. Germline CDR1 reads SGHNT; CDR2 reads YYREEE (reference sequence). The CDR3 runs 17 residues. V was pared by 1 base and J by 2 bases, with 3 bases of the junction left unmatched. The CDR3 coding sequence is TGTGCCAGCAGCTTGCCGACTAGCGGGAGGGCCACAGATACGCAGTATTTT. Residues: CASSLPTSGRATDTQYF.

The J gene is TRBJ2-3, the V gene TRBV18; TRBD2 might be the D (5 bases). V was pared by 1 base and J by 1 base, with 12 bases between. This CDR3 has 16 residues. From germline, CDR1 is KGHSH and CDR2 LQKENI. As DNA, the CDR3 is TGTGCCAGCTCACCACGCCTGGGGAGCCGCACAGATACGCAGTATTTT. Amino acid sequence: CASSPRLGSRTDTQYF.

The V gene is TRBV7-3, the J gene TRBJ2-1; 9 nucleotides align to TRBD1. Trimming cost V 4 bases and J 10 bases; bases outside gene matches: 8. The CDR3 spans 14 residues. CDR1 and CDR2 from the germline V gene are SGHTA and FQGTGA. CDR3 in amino acids: CASSSNRGLGEQFF. The CDR3 DNA is TGTGCCAGCAGCTCAAACAGGGGGCTGGGGGAGCAGTTCTTC.

This sequence joins TRBV7-8 and TRBJ1-5; D call uncertain. Germline V gene data show CDR1 as SGHVS and CDR2 as FQNEAQ. The CDR3 length is 17 residues. V was pared by 5 bases and J by 5 bases, with 22 bases between. The CDR3 region is CASSPRRTRTGDQPQHF. CDR3 bases: TGTGCCAGCAGCCCCCGCCGGACCAGGACTGGCGATCAGCCCCAGCATTTT.

This rearrangement joins TRBV15 to TRBJ1-2, with D possibly being TRBD1 (5 bases). This CDR3 has 15 residues. CDR1 LNHNV and CDR2 YYDKDF come from the germline V gene (reference sequence). Trimming took 5 bases from V and 6 from J, leaving 19 bases between them. Here the CDR3 DNA reads TGTGCCACCAGCTCCCTAAACAACAGGAGCCATGGCTACACCTTC. Protein sequence: CATSSLNNRSHGYTF.

The chain carries TRBV30 and TRBJ1-5; possible D gene TRBD1, 6 bases. The CDR3 spans 14 residues. V was pared by 5 bases and J by 2 bases, with 13 bases between. Per the germline V gene, CDR1 is GTSNPN and CDR2 is SVGIG (reference sequence). The CDR3 nucleotides are TGTGCCTGGGGGAGGGGGGGCGGCAATCAGCCCCAGCATTTT. It translates to CAWGRGGGNQPQHF.

This chain links TRBV5-4 with TRBJ1-6; D call uncertain. The germline gives CDR1 SGHNT, CDR2 YYREEE (reference sequence). The CDR3 has 14 residues. Trimming took off 7 bases at V and 0 bases at J, with 8 bases between the two ends. Written as DNA, the CDR3 is TGTGCCAGCCGGGAGAGCTCCTATAATTCACCCCTCCACTTT. It specifies CASRESSYNSPLHF.

The chain employs TRBV27 and TRBJ2-3, with a weak D call TRBD2 (6 bases). V was shortened by 5 bases and J by 1 base, with 16 bases between the two germline ends. The CDR3 spans 16 residues. Per germline, CDR1 MNHEY and CDR2 SMNVEV (reference sequence). This CDR3 reads CASSPPPVAGTDTQYF. The CDR3 nucleotides read TGTGCCAGCAGTCCACCCCCTGTAGCGGGCACAGATACGCAGTATTTT.

V usage is TRBV6-6 and J usage is TRBJ1-5; the D is unclear. V was cut by 6 bases and J by 7 bases, with 16 bases left in between. Germline values: CDR1 MNHNY, CDR2 SVGAGI (reference sequence). The CDR3 has 14 residues. The CDR3 DNA reads as TGTGCCAGCAGGGAGATCTCATACCAGCAGCCCCAGCATTTT. Its translation: CASREISYQQPQHF.

This sequence joins TRBV5-4 and TRBJ2-7, with D possibly matching TRBD2 (5 bases). CDR3 length: 14 amino acids. Trimming took 4 bases from V and 7 from J, leaving 18 bases between them. The germline V gene encodes CDR1 SGHNT and CDR2 YYREEE (reference sequence). DNA of the CDR3: TGTGCCAGCAGCGATCAACTAATTCGAGGGGAGCAGTACTTC. Translation gives CASSDQLIRGEQYF.

This clone was counted only a few times. The V call is TRBV10-3, the J call TRBJ1-2, with TRBD1 as a possible D gene (5 bases). The CDR3 has 13 amino acids. The V end was cut by 0 bases, the J end by 6 bases, with 8 bases between. The V gene's germline CDR1 is ENHRY and CDR2 SYGVKD. CDR3 sequence reads: CAISESWGDGYTF. The CDR3 DNA sequence: TGTGCCATCAGTGAGTCATGGGGCGATGGCTACACCTTC.

The chain uses TRBV28 and TRBJ2-6, with D perhaps TRBD1 (6 bases). The V end lost 7 bases, the J end lost 0 bases, and 7 bases lay between the germline ends. CDR3 size: 14 residues. CDR1 and CDR2 (germline): MDHEN, SYDVKM. CDR3 coding DNA: TGTGCCAGCACAGGGGTCTCTGGGGCCAACGTCCTGACTTTC. Residues: CASTGVSGANVLTF.

This rearrangement joins TRBV4-2 to TRBJ2-2; 8 bases align to TRBD2. The ends lost 4 bases at V and 1 base at J; junction bases unmatched: 5. The CDR3 is 16 amino acids. Looked up from germline, CDR1 is LGHNA and CDR2 is YNFKEQ. The CDR3 coding sequence is TGTGCCAGCAGCCTTATAGCGGGACTGAACACCGGGGAGCTGTTTTTT. Encoded protein: CASSLIAGLNTGELFF.

V usage is TRBV28 and J usage is TRBJ2-1; 9 bases line up with TRBD2. The germline V gene has CDR1 MDHEN and CDR2 SYDVKM. V lost 5 bases to trimming and J lost 4 bases; unmatched junction nucleotides: 6. The CDR3 runs 15 residues. In nucleotides, the CDR3 is TGTGCCAGCAGTCCCCCGGGACTAGCATACAATGAGCAGTTCTTC. Translating gives CASSPPGLAYNEQFF.